This T cell receptor beta chain was recovered during a study of blood T cell repertoires in COVID-19 (dated by TCRdb to 2020 to 2021). Context from the whole study: Samples from collaborators originated in the United States, Italy and Spain and spanned both the acute and convalescent phases of COVID-19. The samples were drawn from the first 160 participants of the ongoing ImmuneRACE study and from roughly 1,300 subjects provided by 6 global collaborators. The material from the prospective study consisted of cDNA or gDNA derived from T cells, B-cell-depleted T cells, or PBMCs. Where available, HLA class I and class II types were obtained from metadata supplied by the sample provider rather than from assay-based typing. The dataset comprised deeply sampled blood TCRbeta repertoires from subjects exposed to, actively infected with, or recovered from COVID-19. Sample metadata almost always included a de-identified subject ID, COVID-19 status, age in years and sex. The repertoires were released in a freely available public database meant as a resource for research on the immune response to SARS-CoV-2. The study at large found these results: Clinical and demographic metadata were provided uncurated, with the amount varying by source and participant.

About this clone: The clone's antigen remains unknown. Within one base of it there is no much larger clone, and no base qualities were kept.

Collaborating institutions collected whole blood in K2EDTA tubes following their own protocols. For TCRbeta analysis, collaborators shipped samples in one of three forms: frozen whole blood, isolated PBMCs, or DNA extracted from either of those sample types. TCRbeta CDR3 regions were amplified from genomic DNA using the immunoSEQ Assay, a bias-controlled multiplex PCR. The study's processing was this. Within the assay, amplification of reference gene primers was used to estimate how many nucleated cells each sample contained. Sequence reads were collapsed and filtered to measure the absolute abundance of every unique TCRbeta CDR3 rearrangement. For each sample, productive Simpson clonality was calculated as the square root of Simpson's diversity index over productive rearrangements. TCRdb mirrors the immuneACCESS table, restricted to in-frame sequences. Some clones are absent from its copies; in checked studies, under half trace to an unresolved V gene, and the reason for the others is unknown. That table supplies the V and J calls and clone size; D and trimming were determined from the DNA. This sample has around 300,000 clones in its table, and 85% of those were observed once. The ten most abundant clones make up around 6.9% of the sample.

The CDR3 goes from the cysteine to the phenylalanine over 14 residues. CDR3 DNA is the only sequence kept; it has 42 bases, read in frame from the first base. The V end loses 3 bases and the J end loses 4 bases, and a stretch of 13 bases separates them. The germline V gene supplies CDR1 ENHRY and CDR2 SYGVKD. The material sequenced was peripheral blood. In this chain, TRBV10-3 is recombined with TRBJ2-7; the D region possibly corresponds to TRBD1 (6 bases align). The clonotype was recovered from a human donor in a cohort sampled during active COVID-19. CDR3 sequence: CAISERTELYEQYF. The bases are TGTGCCATCAGTGAACGGACAGAACTATACGAGCAGTACTTC.